Described below is a single T cell receptor beta chain sequence and its context. Antigen unknown. The unexposed donors gave CD4+ T cells in 2011-2018, prior to COVID-19. CD4 enrichment then naive enrichment separated naive from memory CD4+ cells. Naive and memory CD4+ T cell DNA was deep-sequenced without culture. Sequencing was performed with immunoSEQ multiplex PCR; in TCRdb, only in-frame clones are kept and a portion is missing. The sample yields 60,000 to 75,000 clones, just over 90% seen once. The CDR3 is 15 amino acids. The V and J ends lost 6 bases and 4 bases respectively, with 18 bases between them. Germline-derived CDR1 and CDR2 are MDHEN and SYDVKM. The entry originates in a study of CD4 T cells in relation to SARS-CoV-2 and coronaviruses. Study as a whole: Crossreactive spike epitopes shared across donors were mapped to their HLA restriction. Points from the study as a whole: According to naive versus memory sequencing, detected responses are memory recall, not newly primed.

This rearrangement joins TRBV28 to TRBJ1-1; tentatively, D is TRBD1 (6 bases). The receptor was isolated from a human donor in good health. The sequencing input was naive CD4+ T cells from PBMCs. Subset defined: naive CD4+ T cells isolated by negative enrichment. CDR3 coding DNA: TGTGCCAGCAGCTACTACCTAGAAGGGGGCACTGAAGCTTTCTTT. This encodes CASSYYLEGGTEAFF.